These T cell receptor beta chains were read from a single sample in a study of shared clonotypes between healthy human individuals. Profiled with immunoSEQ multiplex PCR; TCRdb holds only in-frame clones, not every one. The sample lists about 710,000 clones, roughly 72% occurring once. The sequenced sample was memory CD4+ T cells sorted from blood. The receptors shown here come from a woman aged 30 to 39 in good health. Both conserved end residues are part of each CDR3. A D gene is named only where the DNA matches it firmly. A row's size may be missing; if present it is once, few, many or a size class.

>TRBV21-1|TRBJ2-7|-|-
CASSPNRLAGADEQYF
TGTGCCAGCAGCCCGAACCGACTAGCGGGAGCGGACGAGCAGTACTTC
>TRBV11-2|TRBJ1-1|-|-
CASSFAGTQAFF
TGTGCCAGCAGCTTCGCCGGGACCCAAGCTTTCTTT
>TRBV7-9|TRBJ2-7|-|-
CASSASVSYEQYF
TGTGCCAGCAGCGCCTCAGTTTCCTACGAGCAGTACTTC
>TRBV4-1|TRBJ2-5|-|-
CASSQGATAGAETQYF
TGCGCCAGCAGCCAAGGGGCCACAGCGGGTGCAGAGACCCAGTACTTC
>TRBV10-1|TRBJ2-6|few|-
CASSPSRVANVLTF
TGCGCCAGCAGCCCCTCGAGGGTGGCCAACGTCCTGACTTTC
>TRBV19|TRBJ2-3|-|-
CASSGRYREDTQYF
TGTGCCAGTAGTGGCCGATACAGGGAAGATACGCAGTATTTT
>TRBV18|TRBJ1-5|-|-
CASSPRAQTHSNQPQHF
TGTGCCAGCTCACCACGGGCCCAGACTCATAGCAATCAGCCCCAGCATTTT
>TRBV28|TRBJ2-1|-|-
CASSSTGETWGDEQFF
TGTGCCAGCAGTTCAACCGGCGAGACATGGGGGGATGAGCAGTTCTTC
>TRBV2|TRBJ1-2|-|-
CASSDRGRANGYTF
TGTGCCAGCAGTGATCGGGGCAGGGCCAATGGCTACACCTTC
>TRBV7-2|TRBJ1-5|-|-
CASSPSGRNQPQHF
TGTGCCAGCAGCCCCTCAGGGCGCAATCAGCCCCAGCATTTT
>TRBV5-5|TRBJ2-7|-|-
CASSLVSASTEQYF
TGTGCCAGCAGCTTAGTGTCAGCATCGACCGAGCAGTACTTC
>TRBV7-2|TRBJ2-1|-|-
CASSFDWSEQFF
TGTGCCAGCAGCTTCGACTGGTCTGAGCAGTTCTTC
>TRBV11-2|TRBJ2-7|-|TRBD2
CASSSRTSGSYEQYF
TGTGCCAGCAGCTCCAGGACTAGCGGGAGCTACGAGCAGTACTTC
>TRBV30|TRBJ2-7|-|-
CAWSVGANEQYF
TGTGCCTGGAGTGTAGGAGCGAACGAGCAGTACTTC